These T cell receptor beta chains were read from a single sample in a study of T cell repertoires in cytomegalovirus infection. TCRdb re-called the reads with MiXCR, one entry per CDR3 protein. This sample has just over 450,000 distinct CDR3 sequences, with about 42% found just once. Their recognized antigens are unknown. The sequenced sample was cultured PBMCs, obtained from culture after CMV antigen stimulation. All receptors derive from a human donor in good health (CMV status not recorded). Some clones in this sample may be carry-over from other donors' samples. Each CDR3 is given with its conserved first and last residue. The order of the fields is V gene, D gene, clone size, J gene, CDR3 DNA, CDR3 protein. The D gene is left open where the match is weak. Size tells how often a clone was seen (once, few, many) or the class of an expanded clone, and some rows leave it out.

>TRBV2|-|few|TRBJ2-5
TGTGCCAGCAGTGAATATGAAGAGACCCAGTACTTC
CASSEYEETQYF
>TRBV11-2|TRBD2|-|TRBJ2-2
TGTGCCAGCAGCTCCCGTGGTAGCGGGGTTATCGGGGAGCTGTTTTTT
CASSSRGSGVIGELFF
>TRBV2|-|-|TRBJ2-7
TGTGCCAGCAGTGCGCCCTACGAGCAGTACTTC
CASSAPYEQYF
>TRBV9|TRBD1|few|TRBJ2-7
TGTGCCAGCAGCCTCTCGACAGGGGGCTTCGGCGAGCAGTACTTC
CASSLSTGGFGEQYF
>TRBV4-2|-|-|TRBJ1-3
TGTGCCAGCAGCCAATCTCTCTGGGACACCATATATTTT
CASSQSLWDTIYF
>TRBV6-2/TRBV6-3|-|few|TRBJ2-2
TGTGCCAGCAGATCTATAGGCGGAACCGGGGAGCTGTTTTTT
CASRSIGGTGELFF
>TRBV7-2|TRBD2|many|TRBJ2-5
TGTGCCAGCAGCTCCGAGCCGCGGGGGAGCGGGGAGACCCAGTACTTC
CASSSEPRGSGETQYF
>TRBV19|-|-|TRBJ2-1
TGTGCCAGTAGTATAGGGCCCCCTTCGGGGCCTTGGGATGAGCAGTTCTTC
CASSIGPPSGPWDEQFF
>TRBV7-9|-|few|TRBJ1-1
TGTGCCAGCGACCCCGACATGGGGACTGAAGCTTTCTTT
CASDPDMGTEAFF
>TRBV2|-|few|TRBJ2-7
TGTGCCAGCAGGGGATACGAGCAGTACTTC
CASRGYEQYF
>TRBV6-1|-|-|TRBJ1-6
TGTGCCAGCAGTGAAGCCGGAGGGGCGCAGAATTCACCCCTCCACTTT
CASSEAGGAQNSPLHF
>TRBV7-8|TRBD2|few|TRBJ2-1
TGTGCCAGCAGCGCAGCGGGACTCCCTGACAATGAGCAGTTCTTC
CASSAAGLPDNEQFF
>TRBV28|-|few|TRBJ1-5
TGTGCCAGCAGTTCCACGCCGGGATCCAATCAGCCCCAGCATTTT
CASSSTPGSNQPQHF
>TRBV6-9|TRBD1|-|TRBJ1-5
TGTGCCAGCAGTTACCTGGGACAGGGGGTAAGTCAGCCCCAGCATTTT
CASSYLGQGVSQPQHF
>TRBV5-6|-|-|TRBJ1-1
TGTGCCAGCAGAGGCGCGGGGTTCACTGAAGCTTTCTTT
CASRGAGFTEAFF
>TRBV6-5|TRBD2|few|TRBJ2-1
TGTGCCAGCAGTTACCACGGGACTAGCGGGGGGAGGGATGAGCAGTTCTTC
CASSYHGTSGGRDEQFF
>TRBV7-9|-|-|TRBJ2-7
TGTGCCAGCAGGCCGGACAGCCGGTACGAGCAGTACTTC
CASRPDSRYEQYF
>TRBV29-1|-|-|TRBJ2-4
TGCAGCGTTGTTGATGGCCTAAACATTCAGTACTTC
CSVVDGLNIQYF
>TRBV7-2|TRBD2|-|TRBJ2-5
TGTGCCAGCAGCTTAGCAAGTTCGCTAGCGGAAGAGACCCAGTACTTC
CASSLASSLAEETQYF
>TRBV6-1|-|-|TRBJ2-3
TGTGCCAGCAGGCGTGGGGCCAGCACAGATACGCAGTATTTT
CASRRGASTDTQYF
>TRBV6-2/TRBV6-3|TRBD2|-|TRBJ2-1
TGTGCCAGCAGTTACGCTCGGGAGGGCCCCAATGAGCAGTTCTTC
CASSYAREGPNEQFF
>TRBV7-2|-|many|TRBJ2-3
TGTGCCAGCAGCTTACTTTCGAGGAACACAGATACGCAGTATTTT
CASSLLSRNTDTQYF
>TRBV6-2/TRBV6-3|TRBD1|-|TRBJ2-7
TGTGCCAGCACACCGGGACAGGGCTACGAGCAGTACTTC
CASTPGQGYEQYF
>TRBV7-2|TRBD2|-|TRBJ2-7
TGTGCCAGCAGCTTTGGCGGGAGGATGTACGAGCAGTACTTC
CASSFGGRMYEQYF
>TRBV7-6|-|few|TRBJ2-5
TGTGCCAGCAGCTTAGGCCAAATCCGGTCGGAGACCCAGTACTTC
CASSLGQIRSETQYF
>TRBV7-6|TRBD1|few|TRBJ1-4
TGTGCCAGCAGCTTAGGGACAGGGGGCCTTAATGAAAAACTGTTTTTT
CASSLGTGGLNEKLFF
>TRBV18|-|few|TRBJ2-7
TGTGCCAGCTCACTGGACTCGGCGGGCTACGAGCAGTACTTC
CASSLDSAGYEQYF
>TRBV4-2|-|-|TRBJ1-2
TGTGCCAGCAGCCACCCGGGAGGGAGCTATGGCTACACCTTC
CASSHPGGSYGYTF
>TRBV2|-|-|TRBJ1-3
TGTGCCAGCAGTGAAGAACCGGCCTCTGGAAACACCATATATTTT
CASSEEPASGNTIYF
>TRBV7-9|-|few|TRBJ2-2
TGTGCCAGCAGCTTATCCAGACTATACACCGGGGAGCTGTTTTTT
CASSLSRLYTGELFF
>TRBV12-3/TRBV12-4|-|-|TRBJ1-3
TGTGCCAGCAGTTTACGGGGGGCGCATGGAGATTGGGGAGACAACACCATATATTTT
CASSLRGAHGDWGDNTIYF
>TRBV7-9|-|-|TRBJ2-5
TGTGCCAGCAGCACCCTCGGAGAGACCCAGTACTTC
CASSTLGETQYF
>TRBV7-9|-|-|TRBJ2-7
TGTGCCAGCAGCTTTTCTTACCGGGACCCCGAGTACTTC
CASSFSYRDPEYF
>TRBV11-2|TRBD2|-|TRBJ2-5
TGTGCCAGCAGCTTATACAGCGGGGGAGGAGAGACCCAGTACTTC
CASSLYSGGGETQYF
>TRBV20-1|-|-|TRBJ2-1
TGCAGTGCACCATACAGGGCCGACTACAATGAGCAGTTCTTC
CSAPYRADYNEQFF
>TRBV7-8|TRBD1|few|TRBJ1-2
TGTGCCAGCAGCTTAGGTTCAGGGGGCAACTATGGCTACACCTTC
CASSLGSGGNYGYTF
>TRBV11-2|TRBD2|-|TRBJ2-3
TGTGCCAGCAGCTTTCCAACCCTAGCGGGGGGTTTAGTTACGCAGTATTTT
CASSFPTLAGGLVTQYF
>TRBV15|-|once|TRBJ2-7
TGTGCCACCAGCAGAGATCCGAGGGGGGGCGAGCAGTACTTC
CATSRDPRGGEQYF
>TRBV12-3/TRBV12-4|-|-|TRBJ1-6
TGTGCCAGCAGTTTACGTTTCTCACCCCTCCACTTT
CASSLRFSPLHF
>TRBV7-8|-|few|TRBJ2-1
TGTGCCAGCAGCTTAGACAGCACATCATGGGATGAGCAGTTCTTC
CASSLDSTSWDEQFF
>TRBV7-2|TRBD2|-|TRBJ2-5
TGTGCCAGCAGCTTAGTTCGCGCGGGGGAGGTGGAGACCCAGTACTTC
CASSLVRAGEVETQYF
>TRBV19|-|-|TRBJ2-2
TGTGCCAGTAGTATATTGGGGACACTCACCGGGGAGCTGTTTTTT
CASSILGTLTGELFF
>TRBV12-3/TRBV12-4|-|-|TRBJ2-7
TGTGCCAGCAGAAGCACCGGGAGATACGAGCAGTACTTC
CASRSTGRYEQYF
>TRBV2|TRBD1|few|TRBJ2-1
TGTGCCAGCAGAGCCGACAGGGGGGAATACAATGAGCAGTTCTTC
CASRADRGEYNEQFF
>TRBV11-2|TRBD2|few|TRBJ2-7
TGTGCCAGCAGCGACCCGAGCGGGAACTACGAGCAGTACTTC
CASSDPSGNYEQYF
>TRBV7-2|-|-|TRBJ2-5
TGTGCCAGCAGCCCCCGGACGGGGCCAGAGACCCAGTACTTC
CASSPRTGPETQYF
>TRBV7-2|-|-|TRBJ1-5
TGTGCCAGCAGCTCCAGAGCGGTGTTTGACAATCAGCCCCAGCATTTT
CASSSRAVFDNQPQHF
>TRBV29-1|TRBD1|-|TRBJ2-7
TGCAGCGTCTCCAGACAGGGAGCCTACGAGCAGTACTTC
CSVSRQGAYEQYF
>TRBV11-2|TRBD2|-|TRBJ2-1
TGTGCCAGCGGTATCGGGACTAGCGGTAATGAGCAGTTCTTC
CASGIGTSGNEQFF
>TRBV7-2|TRBD1|many|TRBJ1-1
TGTGCCAGCAGCTTCTCTGGACAGGGGAACACTGAAGCTTTCTTT
CASSFSGQGNTEAFF
>TRBV7-9|TRBD1|-|TRBJ2-2
TGTGCCAGCAGCCCTAGACAGGGGCCGAACACCGGGGAGCTGTTTTTT
CASSPRQGPNTGELFF
>TRBV7-2|-|-|TRBJ2-1
TGTGCCAGCAGCTTGGAGGCCGGCGGGACCCGGGCTGAGCAGTTCTTC
CASSLEAGGTRAEQFF
>TRBV5-4|-|-|TRBJ2-3
TGTGCCAGCAGCTTGGGGAGGGGCCTGGATACGCAGTATTTT
CASSLGRGLDTQYF
>TRBV7-2|-|many|TRBJ1-1
TGTGCCAGCAGCTTAGCGGGGGGCGGAGGGTCGGCTTTCTTT
CASSLAGGGGSAFF
>TRBV24-1|TRBD1|-|TRBJ2-7
TGTGCCACCAGTGATCCCGGGACAGCCTCTGGCGAGTACTTC
CATSDPGTASGEYF